The 20 T cell receptor beta chains in this list originate from one sample, sequenced in a study of CD8 T cells in ankylosing spondylitis. General study results and limits: A motif of eight highly homologous TCR beta variants was seen as apparently characteristic of ankylosing spondylitis blood.

One entry per CDR3 protein, called by TCRdb with MiXCR from the 5' RACE reads. The sample contains over 600,000 distinct CDR3 sequences, roughly 20% of which appear only once. Their specific antigens are unknown. Specimen: blood, either unsorted or a sorted T cell fraction (not recorded which). The receptors shown here come from a male donor with ankylosing spondylitis.

This clonotype was counted between two and nine times. The junction departs from the called germline gene at one end, perhaps through a read error. The chain recombines TRBV5-1 with TRBJ2-1, with TRBD1 matching 7 bases. CDR3 length equals 15 residues. Germline-derived CDR1 and CDR2 are SGHRS and YFSETQ. The CDR3 region has the DNA TGTGCCAGCAGCCCCGAGGGGGCCTCCTACAATGAGCAGTTCTTC. Amino acids: CASSPEGASYNEQFF.

This clonotype has more than one count but fewer than ten. The chain employs TRBV7-9 and TRBJ1-1; no clear D. This CDR3 comprises 14 residues. The germline V gene has CDR1 SEHNR and CDR2 FQNEAQ (reference sequence). Trimming took 8 bases from V and 1 from J, leaving 14 bases between them. The CDR3 DNA follows: TGTGCCAGCGGTCCGATCACTGAGAACACTGAAGCTTTCTTT. It is translated as CASGPITENTEAFF. Looking up the rest from reference TRBV7-9 and TRBJ1-1 gives the full variable domain: DTGVSQNPRHKITKRGQNVTFRCDPISEHNRLYWYRQTLGQGPEFLTYFQNEAQLEKSRLLSDRFSAERPKGSFSTLEIQRTEQGDSAMYLCASGPITENTEAFFGQGTRLTVV.

V gene TRBV29-1 combines with J gene TRBJ2-5; D unresolved. Germline CDR1 SQVTM, CDR2 ANQGSEA. The CDR3 runs to 14 residues. V lost 7 bases to trimming and J lost 3 bases, with 18 bases between them. CDR3 nucleotides: TGCAGCGCCGACCGCAACCCCTACGAAGAGACCCAGTACTTC. Its protein is CSADRNPYEETQYF. Complete variable domain (other parts from reference TRBV29-1 and TRBJ2-5): SAVISQKPSRDICQRGTSLTIQCQVDSQVTMMFWYRQQPGQSLTLIATANQGSEATYESGFVIDKFPISRPNLTFSTLTVSNMSPEDSSIYLCSADRNPYEETQYFGPGTRLLVL.

This chain joins TRBV15 and TRBJ2-5, with TRBD2 identical over 13 bases. CDR3 length equals 18 residues. Germline V gene sequence: CDR1 LNHNV, CDR2 YYDKDF (reference sequence). The J segment lost 4 bases and the V segment lost 0 bases, leaving 8 bases of the junction unmatched. CDR3 loop: CATSRDFLGLAGVETQYF. The CDR3 DNA sequence: TGTGCCACCAGCAGAGATTTTTTAGGACTAGCGGGAGTAGAGACCCAGTACTTC. Full variable domain (rest looked up from reference TRBV15 and TRBJ2-5): DAMVIQNPRYQVTQFGKPVTLSCSQTLNHNVMYWYQQKSSQAPKLLFHYYDKDFNNEADTPDNFQSRRPNTSFCFLDIRSPGLGDTAMYLCATSRDFLGLAGVETQYFGPGTRLLVL.

This sequence joins TRBV11-2 and TRBJ1-1, with D possibly TRBD1 on 6 matching bases. CDR3 length equals 16 residues. V was pared by 5 bases and J by 2 bases, with 18 bases between. In germline, CDR1 is SGHAT, CDR2 FQNNGV. The CDR3 loop is CASSLSPGRGNTEAFF. In DNA form, the CDR3 reads TGTGCCAGCAGCCTCTCGCCCGGCAGGGGCAACACTGAAGCTTTCTTT. Variable domain in full (rest from reference TRBV11-2 and TRBJ1-1): EAGVAQSPRYKIIEKRQSVAFWCNPISGHATLYWYQQILGQGPKLLIQFQNNGVVDDSQLPKDRFSAERLKGVDSTLKIQPAKLEDSAVYLCASSLSPGRGNTEAFFGQGTRLTVV.

The rearrangement links TRBV12-3 or TRBV12-4 to TRBJ2-3; 8 bases are shared with TRBD1. The J segment lost 5 bases and the V segment lost 4 bases, leaving 2 bases of the junction unmatched. The CDR3 covers 13 residues. CDR3 loop: CASSSGGEDTQYF. In DNA form, the CDR3 reads TGTGCCAGCAGTTCAGGGGGCGAAGATACGCAGTATTTT.

In this sample, this clonotype turned up many times. The chain has TRBV7-6 and TRBJ2-1; no clear D gene. CDR1 SGHVS and CDR2 FNYEAQ come from the germline V gene. This CDR3 has 15 residues. V was pared by 5 bases and J by 1 base, with 12 bases between. In nucleotides, the CDR3 is TGTGCCAGCAGCCAAACTTGGGGTTCCTACAATGAGCAGTTCTTC. It translates to CASSQTWGSYNEQFF. Full variable domain (outside the CDR3, taken from reference TRBV7-6 and TRBJ2-1): GAGVSQSPRYKVTKRGQDVALRCDPISGHVSLYWYRQALGQGPEFLTYFNYEAQQDKSGLPNDRFSAERPEGSISTLTIQRTEQRDSAMYRCASSQTWGSYNEQFFGPGTRLTVL.

This clonotype was recorded a few times. The chain uses TRBV7-8 and TRBJ2-2; D unresolved. CDR1 is SGHVS and CDR2 is FQNEAQ in the germline V gene. CDR3 size: 15 residues. V lost 5 bases to trimming and J lost 6 bases, with 16 bases between them. CDR3 sequence (DNA): TGTGCCAGCAGCCCCCGGGCTAGTCTGTCCGGGGAGCTGTTTTTT. Amino acids: CASSPRASLSGELFF.

The chain links TRBV18 to TRBJ1-2; TRBD1 might be the D (5 bases). Trimming removed 3 bases from V and 3 bases from J, with 14 bases in between. The CDR3 is 15 amino acids. Germline loops: CDR1 KGHSH, CDR2 LQKENI. The CDR3 DNA follows: TGTGCCAGCTCACCGGGGCAGGGCAATTACTATGGCTACACCTTC. Its protein product is CASSPGQGNYYGYTF. Variable domain in full (rest from reference TRBV18 and TRBJ1-2): NAGVMQNPRHLVRRRGQEARLRCSPMKGHSHVYWYRQLPEEGLKFMVYLQKENIIDESGMPKERFSAEFPKEGPSILRIQQVVRGDSAAYFCASSPGQGNYYGYTFGSGTRLTVV.

The sample holds many counts of this clonotype. The genes are TRBV12-3 or TRBV12-4 and TRBJ2-7, with a weak D call TRBD2 (5 bases). The CDR3 is 14 amino acids. V was cut by 5 bases and J by 0 bases, with 11 bases left in between. CDR3 sequence: CASSPTGSSYEQYF. The CDR3 DNA sequence: TGTGCCAGCAGTCCAACTGGGAGCTCCTACGAGCAGTACTTC.

V is TRBV20-1 and J is TRBJ2-1; TRBD1 aligns across 9 bases. Looked up from germline, CDR1 is DFQATT and CDR2 is SNEGSKA (reference sequence). The CDR3 length is 13 residues. This CDR3 is CSLRDRALNEQFF. The CDR3 coding sequence is TGCTCTTTACGGGACAGGGCTCTCAATGAGCAGTTCTTC.

V and J are TRBV7-2 and TRBJ2-1; D is possibly TRBD1 (6 bases). Trimming shortened V by 4 bases and J by 8 bases, and 9 bases separated the two germline ends. Germline V CDR1 and CDR2: SGHTA, FQGNSA. CDR3 length: 12 residues. The CDR3 region is CASSSQGYEQFF. The CDR3 nucleotides are TGTGCCAGCAGCTCACAGGGTTATGAGCAGTTCTTC.

The gene calls are TRBV29-1 and TRBJ1-1; possibly TRBD1 for D (5 bases). CDR1 and CDR2 from the germline V gene are SQVTM and ANQGSEA. The CDR3 length is 11 residues. Deletions cut 7 bases from V and 4 bases from J, with 10 bases between. CDR3 nucleotides: TGCAGCGCCGGGGGTACCACTGAAGCTTTCTTT. As protein: CSAGGTTEAFF.

This chain uses TRBV11-2 with TRBJ2-3; 7 bases match TRBD2. The CDR3 length is 18 residues. Germline V gene sequence: CDR1 SGHAT, CDR2 FQNNGV. Trimming cost V 5 bases and J 5 bases; bases outside gene matches: 19. CDR3 region: CASSQNGGGWRSGDTQYF. The CDR3 DNA reads as TGTGCCAGCAGCCAGAATGGCGGGGGATGGAGGTCGGGAGATACGCAGTATTTT.

The J gene is TRBJ2-1, the V gene TRBV3-1, with 10 bases that match TRBD2. V lost 2 bases to trimming and J lost 9 bases; unmatched junction nucleotides: 4. The length of the CDR3 is 14 residues. Germline loops: CDR1 LGHDT, CDR2 YNNKEL (reference sequence). This chain's CDR3 is CASSQLAGVGEQFF. CDR3 coding DNA: TGTGCCAGCAGCCAACTAGCGGGAGTGGGTGAGCAGTTCTTC.

The gene calls are TRBV20-1 and TRBJ2-3; D is ambiguous. V shed 2 bases and J shed 5 bases, with 14 bases lying between them. Germline CDR1 reads DFQATT; CDR2 reads SNEGSKA (reference sequence). CDR3 length equals 14 residues. The CDR3 DNA is TGCAGTGCTAGACGTCAGGCGAACGAAGATACGCAGTATTTT. This translates into CSARRQANEDTQYF.

V is TRBV7-9 and J is TRBJ2-7; D not resolved. This CDR3 contains 15 residues. Looked up from germline, CDR1 is SEHNR and CDR2 is FQNEAQ (reference sequence). Trimming left V 4 bases short and J 0 bases short, with 13 bases between. CDR3 in amino acids: CASSSTRQASYEQYF. The CDR3, as DNA: TGTGCCAGCAGCTCCACTCGTCAGGCCTCCTACGAGCAGTACTTC. Complete variable domain (other parts from reference TRBV7-9 and TRBJ2-7): DTGVSQNPRHKITKRGQNVTFRCDPISEHNRLYWYRQTLGQGPEFLTYFQNEAQLEKSRLLSDRFSAERPKGSFSTLEIQRTEQGDSAMYLCASSSTRQASYEQYFGPGTRLTVT.

A few counts support this clonotype. V gene TRBV18 combines with J gene TRBJ2-7; 8 nucleotides line up with TRBD2. This CDR3 is 15 amino acids long. Trimming cost V 2 bases and J 4 bases; bases outside gene matches: 7. Germline V gives CDR1 KGHSH, CDR2 LQKENI. CDR3 amino acids: CASSPTAGVSYEQYF. CDR3 DNA: TGTGCCAGCTCACCAACAGCGGGAGTGTCGTACGAGCAGTACTTC.

This clonotype was counted only a few times. The chain combines TRBV20-1 with TRBJ1-5; D may be TRBD1 (6 bases). V was clipped by 0 bases and J by 4 bases, with 10 bases between them. The CDR3 extends over 14 amino acids. The germline CDR1 and CDR2 sequences are DFQATT and SNEGSKA (reference sequence). CDR3 in amino acids: CSARDPGANQPQHF. The CDR3 DNA reads as TGCAGTGCTAGAGATCCGGGGGCAAATCAGCCCCAGCATTTT.

V gene TRBV18 combines with J gene TRBJ2-1, with 9 positions matching TRBD1. Losses at the gene ends were 6 bases for V and 8 bases for J; bases not matched to a gene: 11. CDR3 length: 15 amino acids. CDR1 KGHSH and CDR2 LQKENI come from the germline V gene. The CDR3 DNA reads TGTGCCAGCTCCCCCGGACAGGGGACTACGGATGAGCAGTTCTTC. Amino acids: CASSPGQGTTDEQFF.